This T cell receptor beta chain was obtained from a study of spatial heterogeneity in lung cancer. Broader study findings: Intratumoral expanded alpha and beta TCR counts were found to track tumor mutation counts.

Germline V lookup: CDR1 SNHLY, CDR2 FYNNEI. This CDR3 is built from 15 residues. Trimming shortened V by 4 bases and J by 0 bases, and 12 bases separated the two germline ends. TCRdb called the 5' RACE reads again in MiXCR, with one record for every CDR3 protein. The sample holds thousands of distinct CDR3 sequences, 6% to 7% seen once. The time point: sample taken at primary tumor resection. This clonotype has at least ten counts. Its antigen is still unknown. This sequence joins TRBV2 and TRBJ1-1; D remains ambiguous. The starting material was lung tumor tissue, obtained at surgery. The source is a female donor with early-stage non-small cell lung cancer. DNA for the CDR3: TGTGCCAGCAGTGGGGGTGAGAGAATGAACACTGAAGCTTTCTTT. Its protein product is CASSGGERMNTEAFF.